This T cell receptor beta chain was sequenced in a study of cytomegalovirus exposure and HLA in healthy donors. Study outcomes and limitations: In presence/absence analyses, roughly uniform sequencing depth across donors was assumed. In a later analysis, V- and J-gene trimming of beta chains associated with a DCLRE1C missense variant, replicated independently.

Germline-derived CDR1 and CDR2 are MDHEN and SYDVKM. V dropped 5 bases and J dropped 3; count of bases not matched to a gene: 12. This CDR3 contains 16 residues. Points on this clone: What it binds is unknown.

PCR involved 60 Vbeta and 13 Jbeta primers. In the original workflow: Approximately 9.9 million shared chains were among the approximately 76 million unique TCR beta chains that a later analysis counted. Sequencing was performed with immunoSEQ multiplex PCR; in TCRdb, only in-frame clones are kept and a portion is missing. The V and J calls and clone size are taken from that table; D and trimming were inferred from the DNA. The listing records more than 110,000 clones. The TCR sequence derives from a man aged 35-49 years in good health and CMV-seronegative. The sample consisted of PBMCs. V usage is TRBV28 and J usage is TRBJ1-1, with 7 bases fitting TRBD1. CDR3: CASSHIPTGLDTEAFF. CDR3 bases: TGTGCCAGCAGTCATATCCCGACAGGGTTGGACACTGAAGCTTTCTTT.